Below, 24 T cell receptor beta chains from the same sample are listed, as sequenced in a study of blood T cell repertoires in COVID-19. The table came from immunoSEQ multiplex PCR; TCRdb's copy has only in-frame clones and leaves some out. The profile shows 350,000 or so clones, more than 70% of them singletons. Sequenced sample: peripheral blood. The source is a woman aged 60 to 75 with COVID-19, enrolled during active disease.

The genes are TRBV18 and TRBJ1-1; a weak D match, TRBD1 (5 bases). Trimming pared 4 bases from V and 1 base from J, leaving 10 bases between. From germline, CDR1 is KGHSH and CDR2 LQKENI. This CDR3 region has 14 residues. The CDR3 sequence is CASSLLDKNTEAFF. In nucleotides, the CDR3 is TGTGCCAGCTCACTTTTGGACAAGAACACTGAAGCTTTCTTT.

This clone has just one count. V and J are TRBV7-3 and TRBJ2-2, with 7 nucleotides matching TRBD2. From germline, CDR1 is SGHTA and CDR2 FQGTGA. This CDR3 contains 16 residues. With V trimmed by 4 bases and J by 4 bases, 9 bases remained unmatched. The CDR3 coding sequence is TGTGCCAGCAGCTCCTCCGTCCAGCGGGGCACCGGGGAGCTGTTTTTT. Its translation is CASSSSVQRGTGELFF.

CDR3 nucleotide sequence: TGTGCCATCAGTGATGTAGACTTCTCCACCGGGGAGCTGTTTTTT. It yields the protein CAISDVDFSTGELFF. The chain is built from TRBV10-3 and TRBJ2-2; unclear D gene. The V end was cut by 3 bases, the J end by 4 bases, with 12 bases between. CDR1 ENHRY and CDR2 SYGVKD come from the germline V gene. The CDR3 spans 15 residues.

This chain links TRBV6-2 or TRBV6-3 with TRBJ1-1; possible D gene TRBD1, 6 bases. V was shortened by 0 bases and J by 4 bases, with 12 bases between the two germline ends. In germline, CDR1 is MNHEY, CDR2 SVGEGT. This CDR3 contains 15 residues. The CDR3 loop is CASSYSRGHPTEAFF. DNA for the CDR3: TGTGCCAGCAGTTACTCACGGGGACACCCCACTGAAGCTTTCTTT.

The table lists this clone with a few counts. The chain employs TRBV25-1 and TRBJ1-6; D is uncertain. The CDR3 runs 15 residues. Germline CDR1 MGHDK, CDR2 SYGVNS. The V end lost 5 bases, the J end lost 7 bases, and 15 bases lay between the germline ends. The CDR3 reads CASSLPAGVNSPLHF. CDR3 sequence (DNA): TGTGCCAGCAGTCTTCCCGCCGGGGTCAATTCACCCCTCCACTTT.

The sample holds a few counts of this clone. V gene TRBV6-5 combines with J gene TRBJ2-7; D possibly corresponds to TRBD1 (6 bases). CDR1 and CDR2 from the germline V gene are MNHEY and SVGAGI. The CDR3 has 13 amino acids. The V end was cut by 5 bases, the J end by 0 bases, with 8 bases between. CDR3 coding DNA: TGTGCCAGCAGTCCAGGGGTCTCCTACGAGCAGTACTTC. This gives the protein CASSPGVSYEQYF.

This chain joins TRBV5-6 and TRBJ1-3; unclear D gene. This CDR3 has 14 amino acids. The germline gives CDR1 SGHDT, CDR2 YYEEEE. The V and J ends lost 2 bases and 0 bases respectively, with 6 bases between them. CDR3: CASSLYSSGNTIYF. As DNA, the CDR3 is TGTGCCAGCAGCTTATACTCCTCTGGAAACACCATATATTTT.

This clone was counted once. The V gene is TRBV5-1, the J gene TRBJ2-1, with D unclear. With 1 base removed from V and 4 bases from J, the gap between germline ends came to 6 bases. Germline values: CDR1 SGHRS, CDR2 YFSETQ. The length of the CDR3 is 13 residues. This chain's CDR3 is CASSLIVYNEQFF. The CDR3 nucleotides read TGCGCCAGCAGCTTGATAGTATACAATGAGCAGTTCTTC. Drawing the rest from reference TRBV5-1 and TRBJ2-1, the complete variable domain is KAGVTQTPRYLIKTRGQQVTLSCSPISGHRSVSWYQQTPGQGLQFLFEYFSETQRNKGNFPGRFSGRQFSNSRSEMNVSTLELGDSALYLCASSLIVYNEQFFGPGTRLTVL.

J is TRBJ2-7 and V is TRBV7-9, with 7 bases lining up with TRBD2. CDR1 and CDR2 from the germline V gene are SEHNR and FQNEAQ (reference sequence). With V trimmed by 5 bases and J by 0 bases, 7 bases remained unmatched. The length of the CDR3 is 15 residues. The CDR3: CASSSASGFSYEQYF. The DNA for the CDR3 is TGTGCCAGCAGCAGCGCTAGCGGATTCTCCTACGAGCAGTACTTC.

V usage is TRBV2 and J usage is TRBJ2-2; 9 bases agree with TRBD1. The V and J ends lost 7 bases and 3 bases, in that order; junction bases with no gene match: 6. The CDR3 consists of 15 residues. Germline lookup yields CDR1 SNHLY and CDR2 FYNNEI. CDR3 nucleotides: TGTGCCAGCACAAGGGACAGGGACCACACCGGGGAGCTGTTTTTT. It translates to CASTRDRDHTGELFF.

This chain links TRBV25-1 with TRBJ2-3; D uncertain. CDR3 length: 13 amino acids. Deletions cut 9 bases from V and 2 bases from J, with 12 bases between. The V gene's germline CDR1 is MGHDK and CDR2 SYGVNS. In DNA, the CDR3 is TGTGCCAGTAGATCTCCTCACACAGATACGCAGTATTTT. Protein sequence: CASRSPHTDTQYF.

The chain uses TRBV6-6 and TRBJ1-3; 7 bases line up with TRBD1. CDR3 size: 14 residues. Trimming took 2 bases from V and 2 from J; bases not matched to a gene: 0. Germline CDR1 reads MNHNY; CDR2 reads SVGAGI (reference sequence). This CDR3 is CASSYDRAGNTIYF. CDR3 in DNA: TGTGCCAGCAGTTACGACAGGGCTGGAAACACCATATATTTT.

This sequence joins TRBV5-1 and TRBJ2-2; maybe TRBD1 (5 bases). The V gene's germline CDR1 is SGHRS and CDR2 YFSETQ. This CDR3 comprises 18 residues. Trimming took off 0 bases at V and 4 bases at J, with 19 bases between the two ends. The CDR3 DNA reads TGCGCCAGCAGCTTGGCCTCATTGAGGCAGGGCGGCACCGGGGAGCTGTTTTTT. Protein sequence: CASSLASLRQGGTGELFF.

This clone was seen a handful of times. This chain connects TRBV6-5 to TRBJ2-7; 9 bases are shared with TRBD1. The germline gives CDR1 MNHEY, CDR2 SVGAGI. V gave up 5 bases and J gave up 1 base; unmatched junction bases: 6. This CDR3 has 15 residues. The CDR3 protein is CASSPLGQGSYEQYF. Written as DNA, the CDR3 is TGTGCCAGCAGTCCCCTCGGACAGGGGTCCTACGAGCAGTACTTC.

The chain carries TRBV5-1 and TRBJ2-1; 7 bases are a match to TRBD2. Germline assignment: CDR1 SGHRS and CDR2 YFSETQ. V dropped 4 bases and J dropped 6; count of bases not matched to a gene: 13. The CDR3 contains 16 residues. CDR3 sequence reads: CASSPRDGGGFNEQFF. The CDR3 DNA reads TGCGCCAGCAGCCCGCGCGACGGCGGGGGATTCAATGAGCAGTTCTTC.

The chain combines TRBV2 with TRBJ1-4; D is possibly TRBD1 (6 bases). CDR3 length: 13 amino acids. Trimming cost V 6 bases and J 8 bases, with 13 bases left between them. The germline V gene encodes CDR1 SNHLY and CDR2 FYNNEI. The CDR3 region has the DNA TGTGCCAGCAGCGGCTCCGGGACAGAAAAACTGTTTTTT. Its protein is CASSGSGTEKLFF.

A note on this clone: Other DNA sequences in the same sample also yield this CDR3. The gene calls are TRBV18 and TRBJ1-1; 7 bases map to TRBD1. V lost 3 bases, J lost 5 bases, and 9 bases stayed unmatched. This CDR3 region has 15 residues. Germline V gene sequence: CDR1 KGHSH, CDR2 LQKENI. The chain's CDR3 is CASSPVGGAGTEAFF. Here the CDR3 DNA reads TGTGCCAGCTCACCCGTAGGGGGCGCGGGAACTGAAGCTTTCTTT.

The chain is built from TRBV11-2 and TRBJ1-3, with D uncertain. This CDR3 contains 14 residues. Germline V CDR1 and CDR2: SGHAT, FQNNGV. V shed 1 base and J shed 4 bases, with 8 bases lying between them. The CDR3 DNA is TGTGCCAGCAGCTTAGCCGTAATAGGAAACACCATATATTTT. This sequence encodes CASSLAVIGNTIYF. The full variable domain, its missing parts supplied by reference TRBV11-2 and TRBJ1-3, is EAGVAQSPRYKIIEKRQSVAFWCNPISGHATLYWYQQILGQGPKLLIQFQNNGVVDDSQLPKDRFSAERLKGVDSTLKIQPAKLEDSAVYLCASSLAVIGNTIYFGEGSWLTVV.

CDR3 region: CAPSPDTQYF. In DNA, the CDR3 is TGTGCCCCCTCCCCAGATACGCAGTATTTT. The gene calls are TRBV12-1 and TRBJ2-3; the table's D call, TRBD2, has no DNA check behind it. TRBV12-1 has pseudogene status. The length of the CDR3 is 10 residues.

The chain has TRBV9 and TRBJ2-2; D may be TRBD2 (6 bases). This CDR3 spans 16 amino acids. The germline gives CDR1 SGDLS, CDR2 YYNGEE. The germline V and J ends were trimmed by 3 bases and 3 bases, with 15 bases remaining between them. The CDR3 nucleotides are TGTGCCAGCAGCGCGGTGCCATGGGGGGACACCGGGGAGCTGTTTTTT. Its protein is CASSAVPWGDTGELFF.

The CDR3 DNA sequence: TGTGCCAGCAGCCAGGGGCAGCCCTGGGCCCAGTACTTC. Translated: CASSQGQPWAQYF. The chain links TRBV3-1 (or the pseudogene TRBV3-2) to TRBJ2-5, with TRBD1 as a possible D gene (5 bases). The CDR3 consists of 13 residues. Germline V lookup: CDR1 LGHDT, CDR2 YNNKEL (reference sequence). Trimming stripped 3 bases from V and 9 bases from J, with 14 bases between.

V usage is TRBV9 and J usage is TRBJ2-3; D may be TRBD2 (7 bases). V was clipped by 1 base and J by 2 bases, with 11 bases between them. CDR3 length: 15 residues. CDR1 and CDR2 from the germline V gene are SGDLS and YYNGEE. The CDR3 DNA follows: TGTGCCAGCAGCGTAAGGGGGGGCCCCACAGATACGCAGTATTTT. It specifies CASSVRGGPTDTQYF.

The chain employs TRBV12-3 or TRBV12-4 and TRBJ1-5; no definite D call. The CDR3 is 13 residues long. Trimming pared 6 bases from V and 5 bases from J, leaving 11 bases between. In nucleotides, the CDR3 is TGTGCCAGCAGCTTGAGGGTGGATCAGCCCCAGCATTTT. This encodes CASSLRVDQPQHF.

V usage is TRBV29-1 and J usage is TRBJ2-1, with a weak D call TRBD1 (5 bases). Trimming stripped 5 bases from V and 2 bases from J, with 10 bases between. The CDR3 has 13 amino acids. CDR1 SQVTM and CDR2 ANQGSEA come from the germline V gene. The DNA for the CDR3 is TGCAGCGTTCGCCAGGGTCCCTACAATGAGCAGTTCTTC. Translating gives CSVRQGPYNEQFF.